The 17 T cell receptor beta chains below were found in one sample sequenced in a study of tumor-infiltrating lymphocytes in primary liver carcinoma. The researchers produced TCR beta cDNA from roughly 550 ng total RNA with a constant-region primer. Construction of TCR beta libraries relied on three successive nested multiplex PCR rounds employing slightly modified ARM-PCR. Amplification in the first two PCR rounds was performed using TRBV1-TRBV30 forward primers and a C-beta reverse primer for approximately 10 cycles each. From the multiplex PCR reads, TCRdb called clonotypes with MiXCR, one entry per CDR3 protein. The data hold 100,000 or so distinct CDR3 sequences, with around 73% observed a single time. Co-extracted RNA and DNA came from roughly 20-30 mg of unsorted bulk tissue. Sequencing was done on a sample of liver tumor tissue from sampling region 2. Subset noted: tumor region T2, inferior pole. These receptors were obtained from an older woman with primary liver carcinoma and hepatitis B virus infection.

The chain combines TRBV6-2 or TRBV6-3 with TRBJ2-7; 8 nucleotides agree with TRBD2. The germline gives CDR1 MNHEY, CDR2 SVGEGT. The CDR3 is made up of 14 amino acids. V was clipped by 6 bases and J by 7 bases; unmatched bases: 11. CDR3 sequence: CASSPGLVSHEQYF. DNA for the CDR3: TGTGCCAGCAGCCCGGGACTAGTTTCCCATGAGCAGTACTTC.

Details on this clonotype: With a much larger clone just one base away, this may be a read error. This chain connects TRBV6-1 to TRBJ2-3, with D perhaps matching TRBD1 or TRBD2 (5 bases each). V was shortened by 6 bases and J by 5 bases, with 12 bases between the two germline ends. The length of the CDR3 is 13 residues. The germline V gene has CDR1 MNHNS and CDR2 SASEGT. The CDR3, as DNA: TGTGCCAGCAGGGGGGAATTATTAGATACGCAGTATTTT. It encodes CASRGELLDTQYF.

This clonotype was seen only a few times. CDR3 region: CASTLGGNHYGYTF. Written as DNA, the CDR3 is TGTGCCAGCACTCTAGGGGGGAACCACTATGGCTACACCTTC. The V and J genes are TRBV28 and TRBJ1-2; TRBD1 might be the D (6 bases). V shed 7 bases and J shed 3 bases, with 15 bases lying between them. Germline V gene data show CDR1 as MDHEN and CDR2 as SYDVKM. CDR3 length equals 14 residues.

V gene TRBV12-3 or TRBV12-4 combines with J gene TRBJ2-3, with 9 bases that match TRBD1. The V and J ends lost 5 bases and 9 bases, in that order; junction bases with no gene match: 21. The CDR3 loop spans 18 amino acids. The CDR3 coding sequence is TGTGCCAGCAGTGCCCGGTTACATAGACAGGGGGGATCGGACACGCAGTATTTT. Amino acids: CASSARLHRQGGSDTQYF.

CDR3 sequence: CASIPQLDEYNEQFF. The CDR3 DNA follows: TGCGCCAGCATCCCCCAGCTAGACGAGTACAATGAGCAGTTCTTC. The chain has TRBV5-1 and TRBJ2-1; D uncertain. V was shortened by 6 bases and J by 4 bases, with 17 bases between the two germline ends. The germline V gene has CDR1 SGHRS and CDR2 YFSETQ. CDR3 length equals 15 residues.

The V and J genes are TRBV2 and TRBJ2-3; TRBD2 matches 12 bases. Germline-derived CDR1 and CDR2 are SNHLY and FYNNEI. The CDR3 loop spans 18 amino acids. Losses at the gene ends were 5 bases for V and 3 bases for J; bases not matched to a gene: 12. For the CDR3, the DNA is TGTGCCAGCAGTTGGGCTAGCGGGAGGGCCGAGCTTACAGATACGCAGTATTTT. Protein: CASSWASGRAELTDTQYF. Complete variable domain (other parts from reference TRBV2 and TRBJ2-3): EPEVTQTPSHQVTQMGQEVILRCVPISNHLYFYWYRQILGQKVEFLVSFYNNEISEKSEIFDDQFSVERPDGSNFTLKIRSTKLEDSAMYFCASSWASGRAELTDTQYFGPGTRLTVL.

This clonotype was picked up a small number of times. This may come from a read error, since a much larger clone is one base off. The CDR3: CASSLRTARNTGAFF. The CDR3 nucleotides are TGTGCCAGCAGCTTGCGGACAGCAAGAAACACTGGAGCTTTCTTT. The chain uses TRBV5-6 and TRBJ1-1, with D perhaps matching TRBD1 (6 bases). The CDR3 contains 15 residues. Germline-derived CDR1 and CDR2 are SGHDT and YYEEEE.

The chain joins TRBV11-2 to TRBJ2-7, with D hard to call. Germline CDR1 and CDR2: SGHAT and FQNNGV. This CDR3 has 14 amino acids. V was cut by 1 base and J by 2 bases, with 9 bases left in between. The CDR3 coding sequence is TGTGCCAGCAGCTTAGTTCGGGCAACCTACGAGCAGTACTTC. Protein sequence: CASSLVRATYEQYF.

This chain joins TRBV20-1 and TRBJ1-5; weak D call: TRBD1 (6 bases). This CDR3 contains 15 residues. V lost 6 bases to trimming and J lost 5 bases, with 20 bases between them. The germline gives CDR1 DFQATT, CDR2 SNEGSKA (reference sequence). CDR3 residues: CSALQGQASDQPQHF. As DNA, the CDR3 is TGCAGTGCCCTTCAGGGGCAGGCCAGCGATCAGCCCCAGCATTTT.

This clonotype was detected ten times or more. The chain uses TRBV6-6 and TRBJ2-1; D is unclear. V dropped 5 bases and J dropped 2 bases, with 4 bases sitting between them. The CDR3 contains 12 residues. Per germline, CDR1 MNHNY and CDR2 SVGAGI (reference sequence). The CDR3 sequence is CASSRTYNEQFF. The CDR3 nucleotides read TGTGCCAGCAGTCGGACCTACAATGAGCAGTTCTTC.

In this sample, this clonotype turned up many times. The chain couples TRBV10-3 to TRBJ2-1; D possibly uses TRBD1 or TRBD2 (6 bases each). The CDR3 loop spans 17 amino acids. The germline V gene has CDR1 ENHRY and CDR2 SYGVKD. Trimming removed 8 bases at V and 6 bases at J, with 26 bases between. The CDR3 region has the DNA TGTGCCATCGACCAAGGGGGGAAGAGGGGGAAAATCAATGAGCAGTTCTTC. It specifies CAIDQGGKRGKINEQFF.

This clonotype came up once. Given the absence of the conserved phenylalanine or tryptophan at the CDR3 end, a read error is likely. This chain uses TRBV6-1 with TRBJ1-6; no clear D gene. The CDR3 is made up of 14 amino acids. Trimming cost V 4 bases and J 14 bases, with 18 bases left between them. CDR1 is MNHNS, CDR2 SASEGT, per germline. The chain's CDR3 is CASSVEGFGGTLHI. As DNA, the CDR3 is TGTGCCAGCAGTGTAGAAGGGTTCGGAGGGACCCTCCACATT.

Details on this clonotype: Mismatch with germline at one junction end may stem from a read error. This rearrangement joins TRBV6-2 or TRBV6-3 to TRBJ1-5; D call uncertain. Germline V gives CDR1 MNHEY, CDR2 SVGEGT. The CDR3 covers 12 residues. CDR3 in amino acids: CASSFTHQPQHF. The DNA of the CDR3 is TGTGCCAGCAGTTTCACGCATCAGCCGCAGCATTTT.

Notes on this clonotype: Compared with germline, one end of the junction differs, possibly owing to a read error. This chain uses TRBV12-3 or TRBV12-4 with TRBJ1-2; maybe TRBD1 (5 bases). This CDR3 has 12 amino acids. CDR3 DNA sequence: TGTGCCAGCAGTCGGGACGTGCAGGGCTGCACCTTC. Protein product: CASSRDVQGCTF.

A note on this clonotype: One end of the junction fails to match germline, which may point to a read error. V usage is TRBV5-4 and J usage is TRBJ2-3, with D maybe TRBD2 (5 bases). The CDR3 length is 15 residues. The V gene's germline CDR1 is SGHNT and CDR2 YYREEE (reference sequence). CDR3 in amino acids: CAGSWRNGNTDTQYF. For the CDR3, the DNA is TGTGCCGGCAGCTGGAGGAACGGTAACACAGATACGCAGTATTTT.

To note about this clonotype: Given a much more abundant clone one base away, this may be a read error. The chain employs TRBV28 and TRBJ2-7; D is possibly TRBD2 (6 bases). The V gene's germline CDR1 is MDHEN and CDR2 SYDVKM. This CDR3 spans 15 amino acids. CDR3 loop: CVSSSRTTISYEQYF. The CDR3 DNA sequence: TGTGTCAGCAGTAGTCGGACTACAATCTCCTACGAGCAGTACTTC.

This clonotype has more than one count but fewer than ten. A much larger clone differs by one base, so this may be a read error. The final CDR3 position lacks the conserved phenylalanine or tryptophan, pointing to a likely read error. As DNA, the CDR3 is TGTGCCAGCAGTTCATACAGGGACGGGTATGGCTACACCTCC. As protein: CASSSYRDGYGYTS. V usage is TRBV12-3 or TRBV12-4 and J usage is TRBJ1-2; maybe TRBD1 (6 bases). The length of the CDR3 is 14 residues. V dropped 4 bases and J dropped 5 bases, with 14 bases sitting between them.